The sample holds many counts of the clone carrying this T cell receptor (beta chain). What was amplified from RNA transcripts were TCR beta CDR3 regions. The HTBI primer set was used in a first-round RT-PCR of the TCR CDR3. TCRdb ran MiXCR on the multiplex PCR reads and lists one entry per CDR3 protein. Counted here are about 360,000 distinct CDR3 sequences, about 13% occurring once; the ten biggest clones make up 9.2%. This sample was included in a study of T cells in Graves' hyperthyroidism and ophthalmopathy. After removal of 1 base from V and 3 bases from J, the junction contained 6 bases not matched to a gene. The CDR3 covers 15 residues. Per germline, CDR1 SGHTA and CDR2 FQGNSA.

The chain employs TRBV7-2 and TRBJ2-7; the match to TRBD2 covers 7 bases. Sequenced input: blood. This receptor was obtained from a woman between 18 and 29 years old with Graves' hyperthyroidism. The CDR3 DNA reads TGTGCCAGCAGCTTAGGGTTCCTAGCGGTCTACGAGCAGTACTTC. Protein sequence: CASSLGFLAVYEQYF.